Below, one TCR beta chain is given with its context. This record belongs to a study of blood T cell repertoires in COVID-19. Study-wide background: T cells, B-cell-depleted T cells, or PBMCs provided the cDNA or gDNA that served as material.

Ages ranged from about 18 to 100 years, with residence in 24 US areas. Assay used: immunoSEQ multiplex PCR; TCRdb lists only in-frame clones, some missing. The sample shows about 220,000 clones, around nine tenths of them seen only once. V was pared by 5 bases and J by 7 bases, with 9 bases of the junction left unmatched. Germline V gene lookup returns CDR1 MNHEY and CDR2 SVGAGI. This CDR3 contains 14 residues. V and J are TRBV6-5 and TRBJ2-7; TRBD1 aligns across 9 bases. The source is a woman aged 50 to 60 with acute COVID-19. Sequencing used PBMCs or T cells enriched from blood (not recorded which). CDR3 sequence (DNA): TGTGCCAGCAGTCAACCGGGACAGGGTCGAGAGCAGTACTTC. It is translated as CASSQPGQGREQYF.